This note documents a single TCR beta chain sequence. The target antigen is unknown. The V and J ends lost 4 bases and 6 bases respectively, with 16 bases between them. Germline CDR1 reads SGHKS; CDR2 reads YYEKEE (reference sequence). The CDR3 sequence is 14 residues long. The data originate from a study of blood T cells in healthy people across ages. The study recruited healthy Caucasian donors from Russia who were aged about 6 to 100. Findings and caveats of the study: Researchers said unsorted PBMCs prevented a conclusive naive versus antigen-experienced comparison.

A sample-barcoded 5' primer and a J-beta primer mix were used in a second PCR of about 7 to 11 cycles. Each cDNA was tagged by a template-switch adaptor containing 12 random nucleotides. TCRdb reanalysed the 5' RACE reads using MiXCR and keeps one entry per CDR3 protein. Altogether 600,000 to 800,000 distinct CDR3 sequences are present, about 50% being singletons, with the ten largest covering approximately 15%. This chain connects TRBV5-5 to TRBJ1-2; D not resolved. Material: blood. The receptor's source is a woman over 75 in good health. CDR3 protein: CASSPWGGIHGYTF. The CDR3 DNA reads as TGTGCCAGCAGCCCATGGGGAGGGATCCATGGCTACACCTTC.